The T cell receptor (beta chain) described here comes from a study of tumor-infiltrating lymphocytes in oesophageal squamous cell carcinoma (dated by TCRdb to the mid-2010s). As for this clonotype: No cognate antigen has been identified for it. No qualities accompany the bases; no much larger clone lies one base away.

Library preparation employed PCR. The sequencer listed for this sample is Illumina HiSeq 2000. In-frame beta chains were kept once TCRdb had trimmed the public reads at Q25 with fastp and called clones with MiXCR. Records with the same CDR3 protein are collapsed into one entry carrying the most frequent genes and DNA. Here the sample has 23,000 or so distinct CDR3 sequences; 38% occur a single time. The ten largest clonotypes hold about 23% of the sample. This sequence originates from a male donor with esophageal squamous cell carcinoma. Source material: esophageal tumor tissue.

CDR3 reads: CATSDLEAVSNEQFF. The bases are TGTGCCACCAGTGATTTAGAGGCAGTATCCAATGAGCAGTTCTTC. The V and J genes are TRBV24-1 and TRBJ2-1; too little of a D gene remains to name it. CDR1 and CDR2 are read off the germline V gene as KGHDR and SFDVKD. The trim is 1 base for V and 6 bases for J, with a gap of 12 bases between the germline ends. The CDR3 runs 15 amino acids, cysteine and phenylalanine included. Of the read, only the CDR3 DNA is kept; its 45 bases are in frame from base 1.